The 9 T cell receptor beta chains below all came from one sample that was sequenced in a study of cytomegalovirus exposure and HLA in healthy donors. Sequencing used immunoSEQ multiplex PCR; TCRdb keeps in-frame clones, though not all of them. Among 120,000 or so clones listed, about 96% were seen once. Sequencing was done on a sample of PBMCs. These receptors were collected from a man in his late teens or twenties in good health and CMV-seronegative.

This clone was found once. The V call is TRBV30, the J call TRBJ1-2, with 8 bases fitting TRBD1. Trimming took 5 bases from V and 3 from J; bases not matched to a gene: 11. CDR1 is GTSNPN and CDR2 is SVGIG in the germline V gene (reference sequence). This CDR3 region has 15 residues. CDR3 sequence: CAWAIAGGPYYGYTF. Here the CDR3 DNA reads TGTGCCTGGGCGATTGCAGGGGGCCCCTACTATGGCTACACCTTC.

The chain uses TRBV28 and TRBJ2-2; 9 bases map to TRBD2. This CDR3 has 16 residues. J was trimmed by 6 bases and V by 5 bases; bases with no gene match: 10. The germline gives CDR1 MDHEN, CDR2 SYDVKM. CDR3 loop: CASSPGDRGGAGELFF. In nucleotides, the CDR3 is TGTGCCAGCAGTCCTGGAGACCGCGGGGGGGCCGGGGAGCTGTTTTTT.

The chain carries TRBV4-1 and TRBJ2-5; D unclear. The ends were cut back, 0 bases at V and 4 bases at J, with 12 bases in the middle. CDR1 and CDR2 (germline): MGHRA, YSYEKL. This CDR3 has 15 amino acids. DNA of the CDR3: TGCGCCAGCAGCCAAGATAGTGGGCTCGGAGAGACCCAGTACTTC. It is translated as CASSQDSGLGETQYF.

The V gene is TRBV12-2, the J gene TRBJ1-2; TRBD1, the table's D call, lacks a check against the DNA. TRBV12-2 is classified as a pseudogene. The CDR3 length is 11 residues. The CDR3 here is CASRPRGGYTF. CDR3 nucleotides: TGTGCAAGTCGCCCTAGGGGCGGCTACACCTTC.

V and J are TRBV6-5 and TRBJ1-3, with D possibly matching TRBD1 (6 bases). Trimming shortened V by 2 bases and J by 4 bases, and 6 bases separated the two germline ends. The CDR3 totals 13 residues. CDR1 is MNHEY and CDR2 is SVGAGI in the germline V gene. The chain's CDR3 is CASSYGQGNTIYF. The CDR3 DNA reads TGTGCCAGCAGTTACGGACAGGGAAACACCATATATTTT.

V gene TRBV29-1 combines with J gene TRBJ1-1; a weak D match, TRBD1 (6 bases). V lost 7 bases to trimming and J lost 1 base, with 13 bases between them. The CDR3 spans 13 residues. The germline V gene has CDR1 SQVTM and CDR2 ANQGSEA. CDR3 loop: CSAETGENTEAFF. In nucleotides, the CDR3 is TGCAGCGCTGAGACAGGAGAGAACACTGAAGCTTTCTTT. The whole variable domain, remainder taken from reference TRBV29-1 and TRBJ1-1, is SAVISQKPSRDICQRGTSLTIQCQVDSQVTMMFWYRQQPGQSLTLIATANQGSEATYESGFVIDKFPISRPNLTFSTLTVSNMSPEDSSIYLCSAETGENTEAFFGQGTRLTVV.

This clone was counted once. This chain joins TRBV28 and TRBJ1-4; tentative D call: TRBD1 (5 bases). Germline V CDR1 and CDR2: MDHEN, SYDVKM. This CDR3 contains 15 residues. V lost 4 bases, J lost 6 bases, and 15 bases lay in between. The CDR3: CASSWGGPGDEKLFF. The DNA for the CDR3 is TGTGCCAGCAGTTGGGGGGGACCGGGAGATGAAAAACTGTTTTTT.

The V gene is TRBV30, the J gene TRBJ1-2, with D possibly matching TRBD1 (6 bases). Germline V gene sequence: CDR1 GTSNPN, CDR2 SVGIG (reference sequence). V shed 3 bases and J shed 0 bases, with 8 bases lying between them. This CDR3 has 13 residues. The CDR3 DNA reads as TGTGCCTGGAGGACAGGAGCTAACTATGGCTACACCTTC. Encoded protein: CAWRTGANYGYTF. The full variable domain, in which reference TRBV30 and TRBJ1-2 provide the parts outside the CDR3, is SQTIHQWPATLVQPVGSPLSLECTVEGTSNPNLYWYRQAAGRGLQLLFYSVGIGQISSEVPQNLSASRPQDRQFILSSKKLLLSDSGFYLCAWRTGANYGYTFGSGTRLTVV.

CDR3 residues: CASSWDTEETQYF. CDR3 DNA sequence: TGTGCCAGCAGTTGGGACACTGAGGAGACCCAGTACTTC. The genes are TRBV6-4 and TRBJ2-5, with D tentatively TRBD1 (6 bases). Trimming took 5 bases from V and 5 from J, leaving 12 bases between them. This CDR3 is 13 amino acids long. Germline V CDR1 and CDR2: MRHNA, SNTAGT.